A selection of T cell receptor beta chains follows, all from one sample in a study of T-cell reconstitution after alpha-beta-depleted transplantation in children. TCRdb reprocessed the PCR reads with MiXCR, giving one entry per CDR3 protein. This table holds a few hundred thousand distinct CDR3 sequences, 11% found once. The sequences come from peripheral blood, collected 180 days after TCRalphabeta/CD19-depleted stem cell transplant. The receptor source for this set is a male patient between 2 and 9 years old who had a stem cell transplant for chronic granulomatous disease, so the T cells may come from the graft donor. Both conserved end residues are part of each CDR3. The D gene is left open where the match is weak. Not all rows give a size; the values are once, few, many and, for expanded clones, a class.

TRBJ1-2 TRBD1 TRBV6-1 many TGTGCCAGCGGAAAAGACAGGGAGGGAGTAGGAGGCTACACCTTC CASGKDREGVGGYTF
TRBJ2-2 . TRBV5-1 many TGCGCCAGCACTAGGGCTCCCAACACCGGGGAGCTGTTTTTT CASTRAPNTGELFF
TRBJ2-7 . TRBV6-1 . TGTGCCAGCAGGACCCGGAAAGGGGATACCTACGAGCAGTACTTC CASRTRKGDTYEQYF
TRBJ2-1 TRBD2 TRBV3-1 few TGTGCCAGCAGTCTCCAGCGGGGGGGCGGTTTAAAGCAGTTCTTC CASSLQRGGGLKQFF
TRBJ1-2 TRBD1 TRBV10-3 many TGTGCCATCAGTGGGACAGGTCTCGGAGTTGGCTACACCTTC CAISGTGLGVGYTF
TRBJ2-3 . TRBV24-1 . TGTGCCACCAGTGAGCACCGCGCAGGGGAGACAGATACGCAGTATTTT CATSEHRAGETDTQYF
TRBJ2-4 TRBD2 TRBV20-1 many TGCAGTGCTATCGGTTGGAGCGGGAGGGCACTCGGCGCCAAAAACATTCAGTACTTC CSAIGWSGRALGAKNIQYF
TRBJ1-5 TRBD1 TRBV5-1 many TGCGCCAGCAGGCCGGACAGGGCGGATCAGCCCCAGCATTTT CASRPDRADQPQHF
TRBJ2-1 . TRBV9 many TGTGCCAGCTCCCGGGTAAACAATGAGCAGTTCTTC CASSRVNNEQFF
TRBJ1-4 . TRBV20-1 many TGCAGTGCCTTAAGGACAGCTCTAGGGGAAACTAATGAAAAACTGTTTTTT CSALRTALGETNEKLFF
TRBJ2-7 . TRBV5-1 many TGCGCCAGCAGCTCCCGAAACAGGGAACCTTCCTACGAGCAGTACTTC CASSSRNREPSYEQYF
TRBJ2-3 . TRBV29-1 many TGCAGCGTTGGGACCCTACGGTTCGGGGACACAGATACGCAGTATTTT CSVGTLRFGDTDTQYF
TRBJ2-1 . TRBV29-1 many TGCAGCGTTGTGGGATCGACTAGTAGCTCCTACAATGAGCAGTTCTTC CSVVGSTSSSYNEQFF
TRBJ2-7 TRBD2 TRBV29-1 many TGCAGCGTCCTAGCGGGATTGACCTACGAGCAGTACTTC CSVLAGLTYEQYF
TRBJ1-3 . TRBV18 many TGTGCCAGCTCACCACCGTACGGGGGGTACCTTTCTGGAAACACCATATATTTT CASSPPYGGYLSGNTIYF
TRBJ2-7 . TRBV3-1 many TGTGCCAGCAGCCCCGAGGCGGGCATCTCCTACGAGCAGTACTTC CASSPEAGISYEQYF
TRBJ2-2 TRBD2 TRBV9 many TGTGCCAGCAGCGTAGGGGGACTACAGATAACCGGGGAGCTGTTTTTT CASSVGGLQITGELFF
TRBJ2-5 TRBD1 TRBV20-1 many TGCAGTGCGGACAGGGGCGAGACCCAGTACTTC CSADRGETQYF
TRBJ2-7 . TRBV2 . TGTGCCAGCGTTGACCTAACCTACGAGCAGTACTTC CASVDLTYEQYF
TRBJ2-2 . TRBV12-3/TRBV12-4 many TGTGCCAGCACGAGTTGGCACACCGGGGAGCTGTTTTTT CASTSWHTGELFF
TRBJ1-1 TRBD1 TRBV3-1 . TGTGCCACCTCCCCCCGACAGGGGTGGACGGGATTGTACACTGAAGCTTTCTTT CATSPRQGWTGLYTEAFF
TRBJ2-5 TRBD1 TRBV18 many TGTGCCAGCTCACCACCGATTACAGGGGGAACTGAGACCCAGTACTTC CASSPPITGGTETQYF
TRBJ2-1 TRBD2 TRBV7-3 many TGTGCCAGCAGCCCCACTAGCGGGAGAAACAATGAGCAGTTCTTC CASSPTSGRNNEQFF
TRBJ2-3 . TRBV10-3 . TGTGCCATCAGTGAGCCCCCGGGGCCAGATACGCAGTATTTT CAISEPPGPDTQYF
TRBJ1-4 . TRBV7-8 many TGTGCCAGCAGCTTAGCTGAGACAGGAGATGAAAAACTGTTTTTT CASSLAETGDEKLFF
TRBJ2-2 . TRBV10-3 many TGTGCCATCAGTGAGGTGGCTACCGGGGAGCTGTTTTTT CAISEVATGELFF
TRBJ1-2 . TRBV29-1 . TGCAGCGCCAAGAGTCCAGGTAGCGCCTTTGGCTACACCTTC CSAKSPGSAFGYTF
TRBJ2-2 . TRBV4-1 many TGCGCCAGCAGCCAAGTTTGGGGGCCCGCGGCCGGGGAGCTGTTTTTT CASSQVWGPAAGELFF
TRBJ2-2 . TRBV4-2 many TGTGCCAGCAGCCAGTACTATCGGGACACCGGGGAGCTGTTTTTT CASSQYYRDTGELFF
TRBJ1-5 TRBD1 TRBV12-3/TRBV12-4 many TGTGCCAGCAGTTCATCGGACAGGGTGGATCAGCCCCAGCATTTT CASSSSDRVDQPQHF
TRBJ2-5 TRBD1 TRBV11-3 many TGTGCCAGCAGCTCTAGAGACAGGGAAGAGACCCAGTACTTC CASSSRDREETQYF
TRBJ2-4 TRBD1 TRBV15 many TGTGCCACCAGCAGAGTGAAGGCGGGACAGGGGGTTTTGGGAAACATTCAGTACTTC CATSRVKAGQGVLGNIQYF
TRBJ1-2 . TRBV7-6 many TGTGCCAGCAGCTTAGAGGGGGGGGTTAACTATGGCTACACCTTC CASSLEGGVNYGYTF
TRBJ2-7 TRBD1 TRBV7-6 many TGTGCCAGCAGATCGGGGACAGAGACCGAGCAGTACTTC CASRSGTETEQYF
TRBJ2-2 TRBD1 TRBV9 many TGTGCCAGCAGCGTAGGACAGGGGTCCACCGGGGAGCTGTTTTTT CASSVGQGSTGELFF
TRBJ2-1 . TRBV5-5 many TGTGCCAGCGGAATTAGAGGGACAACCTCCTACAATGAGCAGTTCTTC CASGIRGTTSYNEQFF
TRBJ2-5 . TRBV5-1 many TGCGCCAGCAGCTTGGGCCAGGGGATCCAAGAGACCCAGTACTTC CASSLGQGIQETQYF
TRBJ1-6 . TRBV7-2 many TGTGCCAGCAGCTTAGTGAAGGGCGCGAATTCACCCCTCCACTTT CASSLVKGANSPLHF
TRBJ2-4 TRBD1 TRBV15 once TGTGCCGCCAGTAGGGACAGGGTTAACATTCAGTACTTC CAASRDRVNIQYF
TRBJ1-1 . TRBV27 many TGTGCCAGCTCCTTAACAGGGATCACTGAAGCTTTCTTT CASSLTGITEAFF
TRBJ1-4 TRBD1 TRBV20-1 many TGCAGTGCTCAGGACAGGAGGGCTGAAAAACTGTTTTTT CSAQDRRAEKLFF
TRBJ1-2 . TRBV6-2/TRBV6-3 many TGTGCCAGCACCGAGGACAGTTACTATGGCTACACCTTC CASTEDSYYGYTF
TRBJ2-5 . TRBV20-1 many TGCAGTGCTACCAGCAGGACAAGACAGGGAGGCAGGGAGACCCAGTACTTC CSATSRTRQGGRETQYF
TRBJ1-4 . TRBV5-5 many TGTGCCAGCAGCTTGGGGCCCGGATATGAAAAACTGTTTTTT CASSLGPGYEKLFF
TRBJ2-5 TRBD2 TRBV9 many TGTGCCAGCAGCGTAGGGGCTAGCGGGAGGGAGCGACAAGAGACCCAGTACTTC CASSVGASGRERQETQYF